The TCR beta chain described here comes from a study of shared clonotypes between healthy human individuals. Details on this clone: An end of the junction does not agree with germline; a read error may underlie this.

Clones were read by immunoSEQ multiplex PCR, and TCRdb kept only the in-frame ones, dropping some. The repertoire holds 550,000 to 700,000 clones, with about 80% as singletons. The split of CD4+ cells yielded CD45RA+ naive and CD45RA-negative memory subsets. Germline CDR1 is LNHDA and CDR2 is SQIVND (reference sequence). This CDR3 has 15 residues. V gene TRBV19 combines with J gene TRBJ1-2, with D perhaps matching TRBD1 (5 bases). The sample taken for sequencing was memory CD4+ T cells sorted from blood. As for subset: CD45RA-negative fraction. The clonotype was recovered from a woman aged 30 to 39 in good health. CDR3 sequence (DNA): TGTGCCAGTAGTCGTACAGGTCTAACTAACTATAGCTACACCTTC. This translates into CASSRTGLTNYSYTF.